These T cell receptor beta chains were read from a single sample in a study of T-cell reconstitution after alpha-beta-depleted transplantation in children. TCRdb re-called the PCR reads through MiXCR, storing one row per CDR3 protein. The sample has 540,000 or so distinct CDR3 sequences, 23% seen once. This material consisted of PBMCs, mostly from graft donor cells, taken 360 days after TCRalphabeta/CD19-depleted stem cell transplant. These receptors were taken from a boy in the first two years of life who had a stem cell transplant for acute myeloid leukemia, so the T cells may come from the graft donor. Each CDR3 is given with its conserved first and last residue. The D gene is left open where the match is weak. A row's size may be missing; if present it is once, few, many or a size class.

CDR3 DNA: TGTGCCATCAGTGATTCTCCTGCGACAGGGACGAAGGATGGCTACACCTTC
CDR3 protein: CAISDSPATGTKDGYTF
V gene: TRBV10-3
D gene: TRBD1
J gene: TRBJ1-2
clone size: many

CDR3 DNA: TGCAGTGCAAGGGAGGAAATGAACACTGAAGCTTTCTTT
CDR3 protein: CSAREEMNTEAFF
V gene: TRBV20-1
D gene: -
J gene: TRBJ1-1
clone size: -

CDR3 DNA: TGTGCCAGCAGCTTAGGTGGAGGCTTTTGGCGGATATACAATGAGCAGTTCTTC
CDR3 protein: CASSLGGGFWRIYNEQFF
V gene: TRBV11-2
D gene: -
J gene: TRBJ2-1
clone size: -

CDR3 DNA: TGTGCCAGCAGGTACAGGGAACACCCAGATACGCAGTATTTT
CDR3 protein: CASRYREHPDTQYF
V gene: TRBV6-5
D gene: -
J gene: TRBJ2-3
clone size: -

CDR3 DNA: TGCGCCAGCAGCTCCCGTATCACCAGGGACGTAACCTACGAGCAGTACTTC
CDR3 protein: CASSSRITRDVTYEQYF
V gene: TRBV5-1
D gene: -
J gene: TRBJ2-7
clone size: few

CDR3 DNA: TGCGCCGCGTGGGGGAGAAATTCACCCCTCCACTTT
CDR3 protein: CAAWGRNSPLHF
V gene: TRBV29-1
D gene: -
J gene: TRBJ1-6
clone size: few

CDR3 DNA: TGTGCCAGCAGCTTTGCACACCCGGGACAGGGCAATTTAGTCCTCCACTTT
CDR3 protein: CASSFAHPGQGNLVLHF
V gene: TRBV5-4
D gene: TRBD1
J gene: TRBJ1-6
clone size: -

CDR3 DNA: TGTGCCAGCAGTTTAGGGGGGGGGTGGTCCTACAATGAGCAGTTCTTC
CDR3 protein: CASSLGGGWSYNEQFF
V gene: TRBV12-3/TRBV12-4
D gene: TRBD2
J gene: TRBJ2-1
clone size: -

CDR3 DNA: TGCGCCAGCAGCCAAGGGCCGGTACAAATGAACACTGAAGCTTTCTTT
CDR3 protein: CASSQGPVQMNTEAFF
V gene: TRBV4-1
D gene: -
J gene: TRBJ1-1
clone size: -

CDR3 DNA: TGCAGTGCTCCGGACAGGGAGAATGTTCAGCCCCAGCATTTT
CDR3 protein: CSAPDRENVQPQHF
V gene: TRBV20-1
D gene: TRBD1
J gene: TRBJ1-5
clone size: few

CDR3 DNA: TGTGCCAGCGTCATACGGGTAGGGAACACTGAAGCTTTCTTT
CDR3 protein: CASVIRVGNTEAFF
V gene: TRBV12-3/TRBV12-4
D gene: -
J gene: TRBJ1-1
clone size: -

CDR3 DNA: TGTGCCAGCAATAACCCCTGGGGGAGGGGGGAGCAGTTCTTC
CDR3 protein: CASNNPWGRGEQFF
V gene: TRBV12-3/TRBV12-4
D gene: -
J gene: TRBJ2-1
clone size: many

CDR3 DNA: TGTGCCAGCAGCTTAGGGTCCGGATTTTACAATGAGCAGTTCTTC
CDR3 protein: CASSLGSGFYNEQFF
V gene: TRBV7-6
D gene: -
J gene: TRBJ2-1
clone size: few

CDR3 DNA: TGTGCCAGCAGTTGGGACAGGGGGAATGGAAACACCATATATTTT
CDR3 protein: CASSWDRGNGNTIYF
V gene: TRBV6-5
D gene: TRBD1
J gene: TRBJ1-3
clone size: -

CDR3 DNA: TGCAGCGTTGACAGGGGGCGGGTCGGGGAGCTGTTTTTT
CDR3 protein: CSVDRGRVGELFF
V gene: TRBV29-1
D gene: TRBD1
J gene: TRBJ2-2
clone size: -

CDR3 DNA: TGTGCCAGCAGAGATACCCCGGGACTAGTTTCGTCCCACAATGAGCAGTTCTTC
CDR3 protein: CASRDTPGLVSSHNEQFF
V gene: TRBV12-3/TRBV12-4
D gene: TRBD2
J gene: TRBJ2-1
clone size: many

CDR3 DNA: TGCAGTGCTAGTGGGCCAAAGGAAGGGTACACTGAAGCTTTCTTT
CDR3 protein: CSASGPKEGYTEAFF
V gene: TRBV20-1
D gene: -
J gene: TRBJ1-1
clone size: many

CDR3 DNA: TGTGCCAGCAGTTTATACCCGACTAGAGGTCATCAAAACATTCAGTACTTC
CDR3 protein: CASSLYPTRGHQNIQYF
V gene: TRBV28
D gene: -
J gene: TRBJ2-4
clone size: many

CDR3 DNA: TGTGCCAGCAGTTTCGGGGGGACAGGGGGTAATGAGCAGTTCTTC
CDR3 protein: CASSFGGTGGNEQFF
V gene: TRBV28
D gene: TRBD1
J gene: TRBJ2-1
clone size: many

CDR3 DNA: TGCAGCGTTGAAGGACGGGCCAGCTCCTACAATGAGCAGTTCTTC
CDR3 protein: CSVEGRASSYNEQFF
V gene: TRBV29-1
D gene: -
J gene: TRBJ2-1
clone size: -

CDR3 DNA: TGTGCCACCAGCAGAGACGTCCAGGGCGATGAGCAGTTCTTC
CDR3 protein: CATSRDVQGDEQFF
V gene: TRBV15
D gene: -
J gene: TRBJ2-1
clone size: few

CDR3 DNA: TGTGTCAGCTCACCCAGGGGCAATCAGCCCCAGCATTTT
CDR3 protein: CVSSPRGNQPQHF
V gene: TRBV18
D gene: -
J gene: TRBJ1-5
clone size: -

CDR3 DNA: TGTGCCATCAGTGAAGAGGAAGACGCGTACGGCTACACCTTC
CDR3 protein: CAISEEEDAYGYTF
V gene: TRBV10-3
D gene: -
J gene: TRBJ1-2
clone size: few

CDR3 DNA: TGTGCCAGCAGCTTCGGGACTAGCGGTGTTACAGATACGCAGTATTTT
CDR3 protein: CASSFGTSGVTDTQYF
V gene: TRBV5-5
D gene: TRBD2
J gene: TRBJ2-3
clone size: many

CDR3 DNA: TGTGCCAGCAGCCCCGATCCCTCCTACGAGCAGTACTTC
CDR3 protein: CASSPDPSYEQYF
V gene: TRBV7-9
D gene: -
J gene: TRBJ2-7
clone size: many

CDR3 DNA: TGCAGCGTTGGCCCTAGCGGGGGAGACGAGCAGTACTTC
CDR3 protein: CSVGPSGGDEQYF
V gene: TRBV29-1
D gene: TRBD2
J gene: TRBJ2-7
clone size: many

CDR3 DNA: TGCAGTGCTAGCCTAGGGGGGAAGGTGCATGAAAAACTGTTTTTT
CDR3 protein: CSASLGGKVHEKLFF
V gene: TRBV20-1
D gene: -
J gene: TRBJ1-4
clone size: few

CDR3 DNA: TGTGCCAGCAGTTTAAAGGGGTCCTCGAACACCGGGGAGCTGTTTTTT
CDR3 protein: CASSLKGSSNTGELFF
V gene: TRBV12-3/TRBV12-4
D gene: -
J gene: TRBJ2-2
clone size: -